These T cell receptor beta chains were read from a single sample in a study of blood T cell repertoires in COVID-19. Clones were sequenced by immunoSEQ multiplex PCR, and TCRdb holds only the in-frame ones, with some missing. Of 60,000 to 65,000 clones detected, 84% appear once; the ten largest clones hold around 15%. The source material was peripheral blood. These TCRs come from a man aged 60 to 75 with COVID-19, enrolled during active disease. Each CDR3 is given without its conserved first and last residue.

V	J	CDR3
TRBV7-2	TRBJ1-1	ASSLRTGNTEAF
TRBV18	TRBJ2-7	ASSPSYRAGTYEQY
TRBV11-3	TRBJ2-6	ASSPGQGSSGANVLT
TRBV11-2	TRBJ2-5	ASSKQDWAGETQY
TRBV4-2	TRBJ2-1	ASSQEQQGSYNEQF
TRBV5-1	TRBJ2-7	ASSLVLAGEGSYEQY
TRBV7-9	TRBJ1-2	ASSPGQNNYGYT
TRBV6-5	TRBJ2-1	ASSRTSGGGEQF
TRBV7-2	TRBJ1-5	ASSWVQGAGNQPQH
TRBV29-1	TRBJ2-5	SALQGAETQY
TRBV6-5	TRBJ1-2	ASSFHGTGGDGYT
TRBV7-9	TRBJ1-2	ASSRPAGNGYT
TRBV10-1	TRBJ2-3	ASSESKARPSTDTQY
TRBV6-1	TRBJ2-3	ASSGGRQGVWGTDTQY
TRBV5-4	TRBJ2-3	ASSPPTGPTDTQY
TRBV30	TRBJ1-2	AWSGTTYT
TRBV6-5	TRBJ1-2	ASRLQGADYGYT
TRBV6-5	TRBJ2-7	ASSSYRGGVSEQY
TRBV9	TRBJ1-4	ASSTTSGNEKLF
TRBV24-1	TRBJ2-2	ATSQRTNTGELF
TRBV19	TRBJ1-2	ATARDPNYGYT
TRBV7-9	TRBJ1-3	ASSKQGAISGNTIY
TRBV19	TRBJ2-7	ASSIGLSGSGSEQY
TRBV6-6	TRBJ2-5	ASSPGFGGVETQY
TRBV5-3	TRBJ1-3	ARSGTHRGLNGNTIY
TRBV5-1	TRBJ1-1	ASSFKDGETNTEAF
TRBV30	TRBJ1-1	AHRGGGGPPANTEAF
TRBV5-1	TRBJ1-1	ASSSTVNTEAF
TRBV18	TRBJ2-5	ASSPIGQGDETQY
TRBV7-9	TRBJ1-4	ASRGGANEKLF
TRBV18	TRBJ1-2	ASSPGTGRYGYT
TRBV27	TRBJ2-7	ASSLDRLGDEQY
TRBV18	TRBJ2-3	ASSSGTVGTDTQY
TRBV5-1	TRBJ1-5	ASSEGTSAQPQH
TRBV5-1	TRBJ2-1	ASSLEAGALYNEQF
TRBV6-5	TRBJ2-5	ASSYQLNSETQY
TRBV5-1	TRBJ1-4	ASSLGGQTELF
TRBV2	TRBJ2-5	AASGGTGALSSAQY
TRBV5-1	TRBJ2-7	ASSLEAVNYEQY
TRBV3-1/TRBV3-2	TRBJ2-5	ASSQGPEGTQY
TRBV7-3	TRBJ1-1	ASSYGHRNTEAF
TRBV24-1	TRBJ2-3	ATSTSGRDTQY
TRBV18	TRBJ1-6	ASSPPVVGRANSPLH
TRBV11-1	TRBJ2-7	ASSPLGGPYEQY
TRBV2	TRBJ2-7	ASSKNGLDASYEQY
TRBV10-3	TRBJ1-1	AISESRNTEAF
TRBV6-1	TRBJ2-4	ASSALGLAGGKAKNIQY
TRBV5-1	TRBJ1-5	ASSPGIGNQPQH
TRBV10-1	TRBJ2-7	ASSETQGSGEQY
TRBV4-1	TRBJ2-7	ASSQGDRGGYEQY
TRBV19	TRBJ1-1	ASSDRGRGTEAF
TRBV19	TRBJ1-5	ASITTGGNHQPQH
TRBV27	TRBJ2-3	ASRPWGTGSSDTQY
TRBV19	TRBJ1-1	ASRLSGGTEAF
TRBV19	TRBJ2-1	ASSIDSSGSGYNEQF